These 28 T cell receptor beta chains were all obtained from the same sample, sequenced in a study of cytomegalovirus exposure and HLA in healthy donors. The PCR used 60 Vbeta and 13 Jbeta primers. Assay: immunoSEQ multiplex PCR; the TCRdb copy retains only in-frame clones and omits some. The table records about 190,000 clones, roughly four fifths of them present only once. Material: PBMCs. The receptors derive from a woman between 25 and 40 years old in good health and CMV-seropositive.

The V and J genes are TRBV19 and TRBJ2-1, with D hard to call. The CDR3 extends over 12 amino acids. Trimming shortened V by 3 bases and J by 4 bases, and 4 bases separated the two germline ends. Germline values: CDR1 LNHDA, CDR2 SQIVND (reference sequence). In DNA form, the CDR3 reads TGTGCCAGTAGTATTAGTTACAATGAGCAGTTCTTC. Translated: CASSISYNEQFF. Complete variable domain (other parts from reference TRBV19 and TRBJ2-1): DGGITQSPKYLFRKEGQNVTLSCEQNLNHDAMYWYRQDPGQGLRLIYYSQIVNDFQKGDIAEGYSVSREKKESFPLTVTSAQKNPTAFYLCASSISYNEQFFGPGTRLTVL.

The chain carries TRBV5-1 and TRBJ2-7; 14 bases map to TRBD2. The CDR3 sequence is 18 residues long. CDR1 SGHRS and CDR2 YFSETQ come from the germline V gene. The J segment lost 4 bases and the V segment lost 4 bases, leaving 13 bases of the junction unmatched. CDR3 amino acids: CASSPGPGTSGSSYEQYF. The DNA of the CDR3 is TGCGCCAGCAGCCCTGGCCCCGGGACTAGCGGGAGTAGTTACGAGCAGTACTTC.

This chain links TRBV4-2 with TRBJ2-7, with 10 bases aligning to TRBD2. CDR3 length: 17 amino acids. Germline loops: CDR1 LGHNA, CDR2 YNFKEQ. V gave up 1 base and J gave up 5 bases; unmatched junction bases: 11. CDR3 DNA sequence: TGTGCCAGCAGCCAAGGTCAAGCGGGAGGGCCGGACAACGAGCAGTACTTC. This encodes CASSQGQAGGPDNEQYF.

This chain uses TRBV5-1 with TRBJ2-5; D is undetermined. CDR3 size: 14 residues. V gave up 3 bases and J gave up 0 bases, with 9 bases separating them. The germline V gene encodes CDR1 SGHRS and CDR2 YFSETQ. CDR3 DNA: TGCGCCAGCAGCTCTTTCAGTGACCAAGAGACCCAGTACTTC. It specifies CASSSFSDQETQYF.

CDR3 amino acids: CASSSYSGSRHEQYF. Here the CDR3 DNA reads TGTGCCAGCAGCTCCTATAGCGGGAGTCGCCACGAGCAGTACTTC. The chain joins TRBV7-9 to TRBJ2-7; 9 bases fit TRBD2. The junction had 9 bases not matched to a gene; V was cut back by 4 bases and J by 5 bases. CDR3 length: 15 amino acids. The germline V gene encodes CDR1 SEHNR and CDR2 FQNEAQ (reference sequence). The entire variable domain, with the rest obtained from reference TRBV7-9 and TRBJ2-7, is as follows: DTGVSQNPRHKITKRGQNVTFRCDPISEHNRLYWYRQTLGQGPEFLTYFQNEAQLEKSRLLSDRFSAERPKGSFSTLEIQRTEQGDSAMYLCASSSYSGSRHEQYFGPGTRLTVT.

The chain recombines TRBV25-1 with TRBJ2-5; TRBD1 aligns across 8 bases. V trimming: 0 bases; J trimming: 4 bases; junction bases outside the gene matches: 7. The CDR3 extends over 16 amino acids. Germline V gene data show CDR1 as MGHDK and CDR2 as SYGVNS. CDR3 DNA sequence: TGTGCCAGCAGTGAATATATATACAGGGGGGTAGAGACCCAGTACTTC. This translates into CASSEYIYRGVETQYF.

As DNA, the CDR3 is TGTGCCACCAGCTCATACGGACAGTCCTACGAGCAGTACTTC. Translation gives CATSSYGQSYEQYF. The chain combines TRBV15 with TRBJ2-7; a possible D gene is TRBD1 (6 bases). Trimming removed 5 bases at V and 1 base at J, with 12 bases between. The germline V gene encodes CDR1 LNHNV and CDR2 YYDKDF (reference sequence). The CDR3 length is 14 residues.

This chain connects TRBV10-3 to TRBJ1-2; D call uncertain. The CDR3 has 16 residues. Per the germline V gene, CDR1 is ENHRY and CDR2 is SYGVKD. Between the trimmed V and J ends, which lost 0 bases and 4 bases, there was a span of 15 bases. CDR3 amino acids: CAISESSAGRTYGYTF. The CDR3 nucleotides are TGTGCCATCAGTGAGTCGTCAGCGGGTAGGACCTATGGCTACACCTTC.

The chain recombines TRBV11-2 with TRBJ2-1; TRBD1 matches 9 bases. The CDR3 length is 16 residues. With 2 bases clipped from V and 7 bases from J, the junction kept 9 bases outside the gene matches. Germline V gene data show CDR1 as SGHAT and CDR2 as FQNNGV. CDR3 in DNA: TGTGCCAGCAGCTTATGGGGGGACAGGGCAAGGAATGAGCAGTTCTTC. Protein: CASSLWGDRARNEQFF. Together with reference TRBV11-2 and TRBJ2-1, the CDR3 gives the full variable domain: EAGVAQSPRYKIIEKRQSVAFWCNPISGHATLYWYQQILGQGPKLLIQFQNNGVVDDSQLPKDRFSAERLKGVDSTLKIQPAKLEDSAVYLCASSLWGDRARNEQFFGPGTRLTVL.

The V and J genes are TRBV28 and TRBJ2-7, with 11 nucleotides matching TRBD1. J gave up 4 bases and V 7 bases, and 6 bases lay outside the gene matches. This CDR3 has 14 amino acids. CDR1 MDHEN and CDR2 SYDVKM come from the germline V gene. The CDR3 DNA is TGTGCCAGCACGGGACAGGGGGGTTTGTACGAGCAGTACTTC. This translates into CASTGQGGLYEQYF.

The chain uses TRBV7-2 and TRBJ2-5; perhaps TRBD1 as D (5 bases). V was pared by 5 bases and J by 0 bases, with 10 bases between. Per the germline V gene, CDR1 is SGHTA and CDR2 is FQGNSA. The CDR3 runs to 14 residues. CDR3 DNA: TGTGCCAGCAGCCGTGCAGGGAACCAAGAGACCCAGTACTTC. Its protein is CASSRAGNQETQYF. The full variable domain, with the rest looked up from reference TRBV7-2 and TRBJ2-5, is GAGVSQSPSNKVTEKGKDVELRCDPISGHTALYWYRQSLGQGLEFLIYFQGNSAPDKSGLPSDRFSAERTGGSVSTLTIQRTQQEDSAVYLCASSRAGNQETQYFGPGTRLLVL.

The V call is TRBV13, the J call TRBJ2-1, with 9 nucleotides matching TRBD2. The CDR3 consists of 12 residues. Germline V gene data show CDR1 as PRHDT and CDR2 as FYEKMQ (reference sequence). V dropped 6 bases and J dropped 9; count of bases not matched to a gene: 3. The CDR3, as DNA: TGTGCCAGCAGTTTTAGCGGGAGTGAGCAGTTCTTC. Protein sequence: CASSFSGSEQFF.

In its sample, this clone was seen once. V usage is TRBV4-1 and J usage is TRBJ1-1, with 9 positions matching TRBD1. V lost 2 bases, J lost 2 bases, and 3 bases stayed unmatched. The germline gives CDR1 MGHRA, CDR2 YSYEKL. This CDR3 contains 15 residues. The DNA of the CDR3 is TGCGCCAGCAGCCAACCGGGACAGGGAAACACTGAAGCTTTCTTT. The encoded protein is CASSQPGQGNTEAFF.

The V call is TRBV5-6, the J call TRBJ2-1, with 8 nucleotides matching TRBD1. The germline gives CDR1 SGHDT, CDR2 YYEEEE. V shed 1 base and J 6 bases; nucleotides not matched to a gene: 15. The length of the CDR3 is 18 residues. The CDR3 coding sequence is TGTGCCAGCAGCTTGAGGCAGGGGGCAACGGGAGTTGGCAATGAGCAGTTCTTC. This translates into CASSLRQGATGVGNEQFF.

This chain connects TRBV15 to TRBJ2-1, with D perhaps matching TRBD1 (6 bases). V lost 5 bases and J 6 bases, leaving 17 bases between the germline ends. This CDR3 spans 15 amino acids. Germline CDR1 LNHNV, CDR2 YYDKDF (reference sequence). This chain's CDR3 is CATSASGTSVNEQFF. CDR3 sequence (DNA): TGTGCCACCAGCGCCTCCGGGACATCTGTCAATGAGCAGTTCTTC.

Notes on this clone: One junction end does not reproduce the germline sequence, and a read error may be involved. The same CDR3 can be traced to other DNA sequences in this sample. The chain is built from TRBV15 and TRBJ1-5, with D hard to call. This CDR3 has 14 residues. Per germline, CDR1 LNHNV and CDR2 YYDKDF (reference sequence). CDR3 bases: TGCGCCACCAGCAGAGATCGAGGAGTTCAGCCCCAGCATTTT. Protein product: CATSRDRGVQPQHF. The whole variable domain, remainder taken from reference TRBV15 and TRBJ1-5, is DAMVIQNPRYQVTQFGKPVTLSCSQTLNHNVMYWYQQKSSQAPKLLFHYYDKDFNNEADTPDNFQSRRPNTSFCFLDIRSPGLGDTAMYLCATSRDRGVQPQHFGDGTRLSIL.

V is TRBV4-1 and J is TRBJ1-1, with 8 nucleotides matching TRBD1. V lost 3 bases, J lost 11 bases, and 14 bases stayed unmatched. The CDR3 is 15 amino acids. Germline CDR1 is MGHRA and CDR2 is YSYEKL. The CDR3 nucleotides read TGCGCCAGCAGCCAGCCCGTGACAGGGGAGGTTGACGCTTTCTTT. Translation: CASSQPVTGEVDAFF.

This clone has just one count. The sample holds other DNA sequences that translate to the same CDR3. The chain is built from TRBV5-1 and TRBJ2-1; 7 bases fit TRBD2. The germline V gene has CDR1 SGHRS and CDR2 YFSETQ. Trimming at V came to 4 bases and at J to 2 bases, leaving 6 bases not matched to a gene. CDR3 length equals 15 residues. CDR3 loop: CASSLGEGAYNEQFF. The CDR3 DNA reads TGCGCCAGCAGCCTGGGGGAGGGCGCCTACAATGAGCAGTTCTTC. The full variable domain, completed using reference TRBV5-1 and TRBJ2-1, is KAGVTQTPRYLIKTRGQQVTLSCSPISGHRSVSWYQQTPGQGLQFLFEYFSETQRNKGNFPGRFSGRQFSNSRSEMNVSTLELGDSALYLCASSLGEGAYNEQFFGPGTRLTVL.

This rearrangement joins TRBV2 to TRBJ2-1; TRBD2 matches at 13 bases. Trimming cost V 3 bases and J 10 bases; bases outside gene matches: 9. The V gene's germline CDR1 is SNHLY and CDR2 FYNNEI. The CDR3 extends over 16 amino acids. In nucleotides, the CDR3 is TGTGCCAGCAGTGATCCCGGACTAGCGGGAGTGGTAGAGCAGTTCTTC. Amino acids: CASSDPGLAGVVEQFF.

V usage is TRBV10-1 and J usage is TRBJ2-7, with no clear D. CDR1 WNHNN and CDR2 SYGVQD come from the germline V gene (reference sequence). The ends were cut back, 4 bases at V and 0 bases at J, with 7 bases in the middle. This CDR3 contains 13 residues. The CDR3 DNA sequence: TGCGCCAGCAGTGGACTGATCTCCTACGAGCAGTACTTC. It specifies CASSGLISYEQYF.

The chain recombines TRBV10-2 with TRBJ2-7, with 7 bases identical to TRBD1. CDR1 is WSHSY, CDR2 SAAADI, per germline. The CDR3 spans 14 residues. The trim removed 3 bases at V and 6 bases at J, leaving 8 bases unmatched. CDR3 coding DNA: TGCGCCAGCAGTGAAGCAGGGGGATCTTGCGAGCAGTACTTC. Its translation is CASSEAGGSCEQYF.

The V call is TRBV7-9, the J call TRBJ1-5; TRBD1 matches 7 bases. V shed 5 bases, J shed 4 bases, and the junction held 5 bases outside the gene matches. In germline, CDR1 is SEHNR, CDR2 FQNEAQ (reference sequence). The CDR3 spans 14 residues. In DNA, the CDR3 is TGTGCCAGCAGCGGGACAGCTCAAAATCAGCCCCAGCATTTT. Its protein product is CASSGTAQNQPQHF.

The chain recombines TRBV19 with TRBJ2-4; TRBD2 matches 8 bases. In germline, CDR1 is LNHDA, CDR2 SQIVND (reference sequence). This CDR3 spans 14 amino acids. V trimming: 7 bases; J trimming: 7 bases; junction bases outside the gene matches: 9. DNA of the CDR3: TGTGCCAGTACCAAACTAGCGGCCTCCAACATTCAGTACTTC. This gives the protein CASTKLAASNIQYF.

The V gene is TRBV27, the J gene TRBJ2-7; 10 bases map to TRBD1. Trimming at V came to 8 bases and at J to 4 bases, leaving 11 bases not matched to a gene. Germline CDR1 and CDR2: MNHEY and SMNVEV (reference sequence). The CDR3 contains 15 residues. The CDR3, as DNA: TGTGCCAGCGGGCGACCGGGACAGGGGTTGTACGAGCAGTACTTC. It yields the protein CASGRPGQGLYEQYF.

The chain carries TRBV6-5 and TRBJ2-7; 8 bases match TRBD2. CDR3 length: 13 amino acids. CDR1 and CDR2 from the germline V gene are MNHEY and SVGAGI. J lost 6 bases, V lost 6 bases, and 7 bases had no gene match. The CDR3 nucleotides are TGTGCCAGCAGCCCCGGGAGGGTCCTCGAGCAGTACTTC. Amino acids: CASSPGRVLEQYF.

This clone came up a few times. The sample contains more than one DNA sequence encoding this CDR3. This chain connects TRBV5-6 to TRBJ2-5, with D tentatively TRBD2 (6 bases). V shed 0 bases and J shed 5 bases, with 8 bases lying between them. Per the germline V gene, CDR1 is SGHDT and CDR2 is YYEEEE. The CDR3 consists of 13 residues. CDR3 nucleotides: TGTGCCAGCAGCTTGGCTGGGGGGGAGACCCAGTACTTC. Its translation is CASSLAGGETQYF. Combining the CDR3 with reference TRBV5-6 and TRBJ2-5 gives the whole variable domain DAGVTQSPTHLIKTRGQQVTLRCSPKSGHDTVSWYQQALGQGPQFIFQYYEEEERQRGNFPDRFSGHQFPNYSSELNVNALLLGDSALYLCASSLAGGETQYFGPGTRLLVL.

The chain recombines TRBV18 with TRBJ2-3, with D perhaps TRBD1 (6 bases). With 2 bases removed from V and 1 base from J, the gap between germline ends came to 13 bases. The CDR3 has 16 amino acids. Germline V gene lookup returns CDR1 KGHSH and CDR2 LQKENI. In nucleotides, the CDR3 is TGTGCCAGCTCACCAGCAGGTCCAGGGGGCACAGATACGCAGTATTTT. As protein: CASSPAGPGGTDTQYF.

A few counts support this clone. The V call is TRBV21-1, the J call TRBJ2-7; TRBD2, as called in the table, went unchecked against the DNA. TRBV21-1 is a pseudogene. This CDR3 comprises 15 residues. The CDR3 DNA follows: TGTGCCAGTAGGCAAGGTCATGGCCCTGGCGGGGAGCAGTACTTC. It encodes CASRQGHGPGGEQYF.